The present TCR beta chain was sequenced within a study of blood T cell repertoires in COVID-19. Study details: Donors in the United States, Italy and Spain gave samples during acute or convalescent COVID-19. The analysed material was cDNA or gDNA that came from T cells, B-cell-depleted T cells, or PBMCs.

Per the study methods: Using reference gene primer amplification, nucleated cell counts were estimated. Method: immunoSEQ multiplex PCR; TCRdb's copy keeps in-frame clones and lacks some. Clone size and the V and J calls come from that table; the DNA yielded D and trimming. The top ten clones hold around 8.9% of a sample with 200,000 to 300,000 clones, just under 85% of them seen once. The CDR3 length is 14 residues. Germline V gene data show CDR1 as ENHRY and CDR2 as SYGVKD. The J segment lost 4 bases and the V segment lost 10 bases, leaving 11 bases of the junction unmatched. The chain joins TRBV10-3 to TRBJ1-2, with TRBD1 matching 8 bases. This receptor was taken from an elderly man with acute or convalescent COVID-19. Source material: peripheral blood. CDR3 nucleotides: TGTGCCACAACCCCAGGGGGCTCAGGCTATGGCTACACCTTC. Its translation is CATTPGGSGYGYTF.